A single T cell receptor beta chain is shown here with its context. Its matching antigen is unknown. Given a much more abundant clone one base away, this may be a read error. The sample belongs to a study of CD8+CD57+ T cells in acquired aplastic anemia. Sequenced patients had shown CD8+CD57+ cell expansion by flow cytometry. In all patients, the disease was severe acquired aplastic anemia. General study points: Around 27 CD8+ CDR3 sequences occurred in both the patients and the controls.

Trimming removed 2 bases at V and 6 bases at J, with 8 bases between. CDR3 size: 14 residues. Germline loops: CDR1 SGHTA, CDR2 FQGNSA. Genomic DNA served as template for TCR beta VDJ and CDR3 profiling. TCRdb ran MiXCR on the reads and lists one entry per CDR3 protein. The repertoire holds around 150,000 distinct CDR3 sequences, with about two thirds as singletons. The clonotype originates from a human donor with aplastic anemia. V and J are TRBV7-2 and TRBJ1-6, with a possible D match to TRBD1 (6 bases). Source material: sorted CD4+, CD8+, or CD8+CD57+ T cells (not recorded which) from PBMCs. CDR3 loop: CASSLTGPNSPLHF. The CDR3 DNA follows: TGTGCCAGCAGCTTAACAGGGCCTAATTCACCCCTCCACTTT.